These T cell receptor beta chains were read from a single sample in a study of cytomegalovirus exposure and HLA in healthy donors. The assay was immunoSEQ multiplex PCR, and TCRdb's table has in-frame clones only and misses some. The sample consists of 65,000 to 90,000 clones, 75% of them appearing once. Sequenced material: PBMCs. The source is a man in his sixties or seventies in good health and CMV-seronegative. Both conserved end residues are part of each CDR3. A D gene is named only where the DNA matches it firmly. Rows give clone size only sometimes, using once, few, many, or a class for an expanded clone.

V	size	D	J	DNA	CDR3
TRBV7-2	.	TRBD2	TRBJ2-1	TGTGCCAGCAGCCGTACGGGACTAGAGTCCTACAATGAGCAGTTCTTC	CASSRTGLESYNEQFF
TRBV7-8	once	.	TRBJ2-7	TGTGCCAGCAGCTTCTTACCCCCCGGGATCTCCTACGAGCAGTACTTC	CASSFLPPGISYEQYF
TRBV9	.	TRBD2	TRBJ2-1	TGTGCCAGCAGCGTAGCGGAAAGGAGCGGGAGGTTACATGAGCAGTTCTTC	CASSVAERSGRLHEQFF
TRBV19	.	TRBD1	TRBJ1-3	TGTGCCAGTAGTAGACGAAGGACAGGGGTCTCTGGAAACACCATATATTTT	CASSRRRTGVSGNTIYF
TRBV9	.	.	TRBJ1-1	TGTGCCAGCAGCGCCATTCTAAGTGACACTGAAGCTTTCTTT	CASSAILSDTEAFF
TRBV5-1	.	TRBD1	TRBJ2-7	TGCGCCAGCAGCTCCGGACAGGGCTCCTACGAGCAGTACTTC	CASSSGQGSYEQYF
TRBV9	.	.	TRBJ2-3	TGTGCCAGCAGCGCGTGGGGCCTTGGCACAGATACGCAGTATTTT	CASSAWGLGTDTQYF
TRBV4-1	.	.	TRBJ2-7	TGCGCCAGCAGCCTTCGGACTTCGTACGAGCAGTACTTC	CASSLRTSYEQYF
TRBV5-4	.	.	TRBJ1-1	TGTGCCAGCAGCTTCGGAGGGCCGAACACTGAAGCTTTCTTT	CASSFGGPNTEAFF
TRBV7-9	.	TRBD1	TRBJ1-2	TGTGCCAGCAGCTTAGTTGGGCAGGGGGCGCAAAACTATGGCTACACCTTC	CASSLVGQGAQNYGYTF
TRBV11-2	.	TRBD1	TRBJ2-3	TGTGCCAGCAGCTTAGTTGGGACAGTTAACACAGATACGCAGTATTTT	CASSLVGTVNTDTQYF